This T cell receptor (beta chain) was obtained from a study of blood T cell repertoires in COVID-19. Across the study: Sample material is recorded as cDNA or gDNA derived from T cells, B-cell-depleted T cells, or PBMCs.

Authors' processing steps: Estimation of nucleated cell counts relied on the amplification of reference gene primers. Profiling relied on immunoSEQ multiplex PCR, and the TCRdb table lists in-frame clones only, not all of them. V, J and clone size are taken as reported in that table, and D and trimming were inferred from the DNA itself. Of 200,000 to 300,000 clones in the sample, about 89% were seen once. Trimming took 0 bases from V and 4 from J, leaving 7 bases between them. CDR1 is SGDLS and CDR2 is YYNGEE in the germline V gene. This CDR3 is 13 amino acids long. In regard to this clone: Distinct nucleotide sequences in the sample also encode this CDR3.

This chain connects TRBV9 to TRBJ1-2; D is possibly TRBD1 (5 bases). The sample consisted of peripheral blood. The origin of this receptor is a woman aged 40 to 50 who had recovered from COVID-19. The CDR3 coding sequence is TGTGCCAGCAGCGTAGGCGACAGCTATGGCTACACCTTC. This codes for CASSVGDSYGYTF. The full variable domain, with the rest looked up from reference TRBV9 and TRBJ1-2, is DSGVTQTPKHLITATGQRVTLRCSPRSGDLSVYWYQQSLDQGLQFLIQYYNGEERAKGNILERFSAQQFPDLHSELNLSSLELGDSALYFCASSVGDSYGYTFGSGTRLTVV.